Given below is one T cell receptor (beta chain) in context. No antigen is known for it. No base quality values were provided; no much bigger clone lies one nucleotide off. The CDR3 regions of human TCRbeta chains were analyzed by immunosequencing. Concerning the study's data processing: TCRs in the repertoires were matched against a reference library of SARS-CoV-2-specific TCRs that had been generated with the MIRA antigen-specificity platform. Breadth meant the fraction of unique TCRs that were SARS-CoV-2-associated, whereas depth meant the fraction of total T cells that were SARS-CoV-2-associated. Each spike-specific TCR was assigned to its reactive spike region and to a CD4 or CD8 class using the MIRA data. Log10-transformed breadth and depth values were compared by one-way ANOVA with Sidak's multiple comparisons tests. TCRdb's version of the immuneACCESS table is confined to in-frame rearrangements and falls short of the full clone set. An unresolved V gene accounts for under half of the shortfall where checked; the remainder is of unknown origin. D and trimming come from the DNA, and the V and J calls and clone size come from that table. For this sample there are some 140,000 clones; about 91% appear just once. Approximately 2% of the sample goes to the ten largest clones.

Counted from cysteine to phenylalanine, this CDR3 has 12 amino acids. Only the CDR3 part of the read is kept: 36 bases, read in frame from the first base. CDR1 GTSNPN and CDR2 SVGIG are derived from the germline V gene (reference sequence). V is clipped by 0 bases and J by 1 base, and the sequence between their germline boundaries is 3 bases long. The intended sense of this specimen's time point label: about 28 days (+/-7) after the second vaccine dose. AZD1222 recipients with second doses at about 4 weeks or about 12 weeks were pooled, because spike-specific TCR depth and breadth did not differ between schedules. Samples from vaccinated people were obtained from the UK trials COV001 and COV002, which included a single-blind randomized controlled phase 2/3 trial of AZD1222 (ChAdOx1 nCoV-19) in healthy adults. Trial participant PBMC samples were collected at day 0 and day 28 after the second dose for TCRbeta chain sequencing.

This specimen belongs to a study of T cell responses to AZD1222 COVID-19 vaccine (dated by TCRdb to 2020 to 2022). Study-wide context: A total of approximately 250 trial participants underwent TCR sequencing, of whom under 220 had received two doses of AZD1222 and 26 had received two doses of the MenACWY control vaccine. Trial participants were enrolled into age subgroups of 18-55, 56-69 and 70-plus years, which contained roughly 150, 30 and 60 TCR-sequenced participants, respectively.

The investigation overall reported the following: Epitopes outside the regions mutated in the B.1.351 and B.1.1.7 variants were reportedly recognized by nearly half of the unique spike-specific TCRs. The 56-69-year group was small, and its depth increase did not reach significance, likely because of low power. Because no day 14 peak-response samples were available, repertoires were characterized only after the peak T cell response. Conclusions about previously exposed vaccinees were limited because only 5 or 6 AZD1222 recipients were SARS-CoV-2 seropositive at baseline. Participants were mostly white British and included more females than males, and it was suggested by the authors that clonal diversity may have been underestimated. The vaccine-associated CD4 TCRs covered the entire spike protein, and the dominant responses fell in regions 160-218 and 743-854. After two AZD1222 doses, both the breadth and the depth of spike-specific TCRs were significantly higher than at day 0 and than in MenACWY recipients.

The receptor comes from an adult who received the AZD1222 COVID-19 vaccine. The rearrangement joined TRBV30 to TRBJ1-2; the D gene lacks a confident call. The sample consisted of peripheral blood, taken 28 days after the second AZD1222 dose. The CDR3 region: CAWSVINYGYTF. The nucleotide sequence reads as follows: TGTGCCTGGAGTGTTATTAACTATGGCTACACCTTC.